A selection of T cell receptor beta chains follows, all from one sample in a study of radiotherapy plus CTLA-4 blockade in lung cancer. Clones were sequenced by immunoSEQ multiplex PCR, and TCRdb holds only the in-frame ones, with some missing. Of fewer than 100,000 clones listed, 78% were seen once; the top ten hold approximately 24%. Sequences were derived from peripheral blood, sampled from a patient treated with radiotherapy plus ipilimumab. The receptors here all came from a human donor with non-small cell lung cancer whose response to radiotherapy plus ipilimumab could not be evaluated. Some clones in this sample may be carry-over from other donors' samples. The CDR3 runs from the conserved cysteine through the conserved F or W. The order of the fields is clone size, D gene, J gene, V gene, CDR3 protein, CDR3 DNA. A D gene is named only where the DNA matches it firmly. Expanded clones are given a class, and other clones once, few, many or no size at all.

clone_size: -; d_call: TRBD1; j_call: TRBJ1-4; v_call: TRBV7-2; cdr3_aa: CASSFSGTGGEKLFF; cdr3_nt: TGTGCCAGCAGTTTTTCCGGGACAGGGGGTGAAAAACTGTTTTTT
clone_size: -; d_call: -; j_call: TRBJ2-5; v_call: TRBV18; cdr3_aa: CASSPSDRGETQYF; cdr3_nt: TGTGCCAGCTCACCAAGTGATAGGGGAGAGACCCAGTACTTC
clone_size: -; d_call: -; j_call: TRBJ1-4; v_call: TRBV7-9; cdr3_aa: CASSSVLGNEKLFF; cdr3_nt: TGTGCCAGCAGCTCCGTACTAGGGAATGAAAAACTGTTTTTT
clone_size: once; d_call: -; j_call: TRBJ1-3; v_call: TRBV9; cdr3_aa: CASSVEGGESGNTIYF; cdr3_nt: TGTGCCAGCAGCGTCGAGGGAGGGGAATCAGGAAACACCATATATTTT
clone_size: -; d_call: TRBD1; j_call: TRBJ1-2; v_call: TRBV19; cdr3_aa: CASSPPPGRGRGYTF; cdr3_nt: TGTGCCAGTAGTCCTCCCCCTGGCAGGGGGCGCGGCTACACCTTC
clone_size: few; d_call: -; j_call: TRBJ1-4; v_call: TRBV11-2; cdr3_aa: CASRQGPNEKLFF; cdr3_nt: TGTGCCAGCAGACAGGGACCTAATGAAAAACTGTTTTTT
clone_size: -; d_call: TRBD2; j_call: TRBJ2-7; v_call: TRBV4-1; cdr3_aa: CASSHRLAASYEQYF; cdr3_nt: TGCGCCAGCAGCCACAGACTAGCGGCCTCCTACGAGCAGTACTTC
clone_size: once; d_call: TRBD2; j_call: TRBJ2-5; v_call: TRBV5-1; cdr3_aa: CASSYGTNQETQYF; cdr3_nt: TGCGCCAGCAGCTACGGGACTAACCAAGAGACCCAGTACTTC
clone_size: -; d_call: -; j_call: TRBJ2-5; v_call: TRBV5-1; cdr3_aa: CASSLALYFQETQYF; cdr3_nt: TGCGCCAGCAGCTTGGCCCTATACTTCCAAGAGACCCAGTACTTC
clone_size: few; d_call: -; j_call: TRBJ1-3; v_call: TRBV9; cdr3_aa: CASSVDGRPGNTIYF; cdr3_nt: TGTGCCAGCAGCGTAGATGGGAGACCTGGAAACACCATATATTTT
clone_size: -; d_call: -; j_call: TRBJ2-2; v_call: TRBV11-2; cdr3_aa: CASRKPGRENTGELFF; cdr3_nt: TGTGCCAGCAGGAAGCCGGGCAGGGAGAACACCGGGGAGCTGTTTTTT
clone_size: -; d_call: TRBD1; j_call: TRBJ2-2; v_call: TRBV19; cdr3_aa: CASTSDRVGGELFF; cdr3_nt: TGTGCCAGTACCTCGGACAGGGTCGGCGGGGAGCTGTTTTTT
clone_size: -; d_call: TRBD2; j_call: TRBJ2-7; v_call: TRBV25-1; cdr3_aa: CASSESLSGVSEQYF; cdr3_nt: TGTGCCAGCAGTGAATCCCTTAGCGGGGTTTCCGAGCAGTACTTC
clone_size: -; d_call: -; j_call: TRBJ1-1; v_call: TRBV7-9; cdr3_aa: CASSLISGGNTEAFF; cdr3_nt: TGTGCCAGCAGCCTAATTTCCGGGGGGAACACTGAAGCTTTCTTT
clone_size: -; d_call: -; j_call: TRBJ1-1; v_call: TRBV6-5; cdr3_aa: CASSYYRQDTEAFF; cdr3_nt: TGTGCCAGCAGTTACTACCGACAGGACACTGAAGCTTTCTTT
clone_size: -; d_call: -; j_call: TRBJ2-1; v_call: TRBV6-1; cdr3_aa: CASRKQGGDEQFF; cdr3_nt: TGTGCCAGCAGAAAACAGGGGGGGGATGAGCAGTTCTTC
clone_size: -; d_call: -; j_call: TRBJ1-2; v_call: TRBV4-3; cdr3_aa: CASSRQESNFYGYTF; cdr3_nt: TGCGCCAGCAGCCGACAAGAGAGTAACTTCTATGGCTACACCTTC
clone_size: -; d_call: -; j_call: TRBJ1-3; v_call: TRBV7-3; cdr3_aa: CASSAGSGNTIYF; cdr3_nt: TGTGCCAGCAGCGCGGGTTCTGGAAACACCATATATTTT
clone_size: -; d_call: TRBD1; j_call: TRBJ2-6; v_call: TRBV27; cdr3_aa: CASSFHGTGVSTGANVLTF; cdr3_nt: TGTGCCAGCAGTTTCCACGGGACAGGGGTTTCAACTGGGGCCAACGTCCTGACTTTC
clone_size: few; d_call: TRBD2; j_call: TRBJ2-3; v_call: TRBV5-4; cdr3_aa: CASSFLAGGSTDTQYF; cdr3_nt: TGTGCCAGCAGCTTTCTAGCGGGGGGGAGCACAGATACGCAGTATTTT
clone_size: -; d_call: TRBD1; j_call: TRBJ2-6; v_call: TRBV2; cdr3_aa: CASSDRQGSSGANVLTF; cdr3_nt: TGTGCCAGCAGTGATAGACAGGGAAGCTCTGGGGCCAACGTCCTGACTTTC
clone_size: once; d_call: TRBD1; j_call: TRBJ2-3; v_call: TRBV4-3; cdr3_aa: CASSQGGQGSADTQYF; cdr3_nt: TGCGCCAGCAGCCAAGGGGGACAGGGGAGCGCAGATACGCAGTATTTT
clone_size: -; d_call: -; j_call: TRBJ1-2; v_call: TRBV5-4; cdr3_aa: CASSLAEFYGYTF; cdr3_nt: TGTGCCAGCAGCTTGGCGGAGTTCTATGGCTACACCTTC
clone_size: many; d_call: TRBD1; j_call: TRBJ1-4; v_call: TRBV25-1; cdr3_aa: CASRPQGPNEKLFF; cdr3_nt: TGTGCCAGCAGGCCACAGGGGCCTAATGAAAAACTGTTTTTT
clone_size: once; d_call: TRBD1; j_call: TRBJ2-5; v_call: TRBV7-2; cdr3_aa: CASRTTGYQETQYF; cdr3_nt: TGTGCCAGCAGGACGACAGGGTACCAAGAGACCCAGTACTTC
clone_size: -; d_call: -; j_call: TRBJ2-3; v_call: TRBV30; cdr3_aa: CAWCPHRDTQYF; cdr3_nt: TGTGCCTGGTGCCCGCACCGGGATACGCAGTATTTT
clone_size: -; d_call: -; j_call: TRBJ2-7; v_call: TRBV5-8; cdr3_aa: CASSLGGTVPYEQYF; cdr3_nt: TGTGCCAGCAGCTTAGGAGGGACAGTTCCTTACGAGCAGTACTTC
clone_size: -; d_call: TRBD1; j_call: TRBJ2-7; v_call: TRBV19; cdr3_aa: CASRETGAYEQYF; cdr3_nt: TGTGCCAGTAGAGAGACAGGGGCATACGAGCAGTACTTC
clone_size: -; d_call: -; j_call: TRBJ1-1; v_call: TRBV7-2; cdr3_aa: CASSPLSWAGTEAFF; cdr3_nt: TGTGCCAGCAGCCCCCTCTCTTGGGCAGGCACTGAAGCTTTCTTT
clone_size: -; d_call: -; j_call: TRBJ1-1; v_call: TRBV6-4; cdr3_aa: CASSDPAKRGTLNTEAFF; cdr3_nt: TGTGCCAGCAGTGACCCCGCTAAGCGGGGGACCTTGAACACTGAAGCTTTCTTT